This passage covers 5 T cell receptor beta chains from one sample sequenced in a study of Ad26.COV2.S vaccination and SARS-CoV-2 variants. Produced via immunoSEQ multiplex PCR; TCRdb's table is partial and in-frame only. Here the sample spans about 680,000 clones, 89% being singletons. Noted treatment: around 19 received Ad26.COV2.S at low or high dose, single or two shots; about 5 received placebo; per-sample allocation not given. Samples came from day 63 after the first vaccine or placebo injection. The sequenced sample was peripheral blood, obtained in a trial of Ad26.COV2.S vaccine versus placebo. These TCRs come from a person aged 18-60 years who received the Ad26.COV2.S COVID-19 vaccine or a placebo.

This rearrangement joins TRBV5-4 to TRBJ2-5; TRBD1 aligns across 11 bases. Per the germline V gene, CDR1 is SGHNT and CDR2 is YYREEE (reference sequence). Losses at the gene ends were 5 bases for V and 5 bases for J; bases not matched to a gene: 8. The CDR3 sequence is 15 residues long. In DNA form, the CDR3 reads TGTGCCAGCAGATGGACAGGGGGCGGGCAGGAGACCCAGTACTTC. It encodes CASRWTGGGQETQYF.

V usage is TRBV19 and J usage is TRBJ2-1, with 10 nucleotides matching TRBD2. The CDR3 length is 14 residues. The germline V gene has CDR1 LNHDA and CDR2 SQIVND (reference sequence). Trimming at V came to 9 bases and at J to 7 bases, leaving 9 bases not matched to a gene. The CDR3 loop reads CASHKREGKNEQFF. DNA of the CDR3: TGTGCCAGCCACAAGCGGGAGGGCAAGAATGAGCAGTTCTTC.

The chain is built from TRBV5-1 and TRBJ1-2; D is unresolved. This CDR3 has 13 residues. The germline V and J ends were trimmed by 3 bases and 6 bases, with 12 bases remaining between them. From germline, CDR1 is SGHRS and CDR2 YFSETQ. CDR3 DNA: TGCGCCAGCAGCTCAGTAGTAAACGATGGCTACACCTTC. It specifies CASSSVVNDGYTF.

This rearrangement joins TRBV25-1 to TRBJ2-7; D unclear. This CDR3 has 14 residues. From germline, CDR1 is MGHDK and CDR2 SYGVNS. The V and J ends lost 2 bases and 3 bases respectively, with 11 bases between them. The DNA of the CDR3 is TGTGCCAGCAGTGAACCCAACGACGGCTACGAGCAGTACTTC. Protein product: CASSEPNDGYEQYF.

This sequence joins TRBV18 and TRBJ1-1; D is possibly TRBD1 (5 bases). CDR1 and CDR2 from the germline V gene are KGHSH and LQKENI. The CDR3 spans 13 residues. Trimming removed 6 bases at V and 5 bases at J, with 13 bases between. CDR3 coding DNA: TGTGCCAGCTCTCGGGACCGGAGGACTGAAGCTTTCTTT. Amino acids: CASSRDRRTEAFF.